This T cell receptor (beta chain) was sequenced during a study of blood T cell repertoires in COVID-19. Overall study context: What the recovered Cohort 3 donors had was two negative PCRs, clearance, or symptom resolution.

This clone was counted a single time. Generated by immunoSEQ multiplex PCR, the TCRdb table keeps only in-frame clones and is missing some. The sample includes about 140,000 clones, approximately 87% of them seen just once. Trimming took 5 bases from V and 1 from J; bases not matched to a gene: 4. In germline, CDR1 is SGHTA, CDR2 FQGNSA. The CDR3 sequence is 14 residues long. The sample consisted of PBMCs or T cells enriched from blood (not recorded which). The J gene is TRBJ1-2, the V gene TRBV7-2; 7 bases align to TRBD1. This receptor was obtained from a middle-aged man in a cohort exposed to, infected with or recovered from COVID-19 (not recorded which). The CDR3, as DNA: TGTGCCAGCAGCCCCCGACAGGGTAACTATGGCTACACCTTC. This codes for CASSPRQGNYGYTF. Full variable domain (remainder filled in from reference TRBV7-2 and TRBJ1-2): GAGVSQSPSNKVTEKGKDVELRCDPISGHTALYWYRQSLGQGLEFLIYFQGNSAPDKSGLPSDRFSAERTGGSVSTLTIQRTQQEDSAVYLCASSPRQGNYGYTFGSGTRLTVV.